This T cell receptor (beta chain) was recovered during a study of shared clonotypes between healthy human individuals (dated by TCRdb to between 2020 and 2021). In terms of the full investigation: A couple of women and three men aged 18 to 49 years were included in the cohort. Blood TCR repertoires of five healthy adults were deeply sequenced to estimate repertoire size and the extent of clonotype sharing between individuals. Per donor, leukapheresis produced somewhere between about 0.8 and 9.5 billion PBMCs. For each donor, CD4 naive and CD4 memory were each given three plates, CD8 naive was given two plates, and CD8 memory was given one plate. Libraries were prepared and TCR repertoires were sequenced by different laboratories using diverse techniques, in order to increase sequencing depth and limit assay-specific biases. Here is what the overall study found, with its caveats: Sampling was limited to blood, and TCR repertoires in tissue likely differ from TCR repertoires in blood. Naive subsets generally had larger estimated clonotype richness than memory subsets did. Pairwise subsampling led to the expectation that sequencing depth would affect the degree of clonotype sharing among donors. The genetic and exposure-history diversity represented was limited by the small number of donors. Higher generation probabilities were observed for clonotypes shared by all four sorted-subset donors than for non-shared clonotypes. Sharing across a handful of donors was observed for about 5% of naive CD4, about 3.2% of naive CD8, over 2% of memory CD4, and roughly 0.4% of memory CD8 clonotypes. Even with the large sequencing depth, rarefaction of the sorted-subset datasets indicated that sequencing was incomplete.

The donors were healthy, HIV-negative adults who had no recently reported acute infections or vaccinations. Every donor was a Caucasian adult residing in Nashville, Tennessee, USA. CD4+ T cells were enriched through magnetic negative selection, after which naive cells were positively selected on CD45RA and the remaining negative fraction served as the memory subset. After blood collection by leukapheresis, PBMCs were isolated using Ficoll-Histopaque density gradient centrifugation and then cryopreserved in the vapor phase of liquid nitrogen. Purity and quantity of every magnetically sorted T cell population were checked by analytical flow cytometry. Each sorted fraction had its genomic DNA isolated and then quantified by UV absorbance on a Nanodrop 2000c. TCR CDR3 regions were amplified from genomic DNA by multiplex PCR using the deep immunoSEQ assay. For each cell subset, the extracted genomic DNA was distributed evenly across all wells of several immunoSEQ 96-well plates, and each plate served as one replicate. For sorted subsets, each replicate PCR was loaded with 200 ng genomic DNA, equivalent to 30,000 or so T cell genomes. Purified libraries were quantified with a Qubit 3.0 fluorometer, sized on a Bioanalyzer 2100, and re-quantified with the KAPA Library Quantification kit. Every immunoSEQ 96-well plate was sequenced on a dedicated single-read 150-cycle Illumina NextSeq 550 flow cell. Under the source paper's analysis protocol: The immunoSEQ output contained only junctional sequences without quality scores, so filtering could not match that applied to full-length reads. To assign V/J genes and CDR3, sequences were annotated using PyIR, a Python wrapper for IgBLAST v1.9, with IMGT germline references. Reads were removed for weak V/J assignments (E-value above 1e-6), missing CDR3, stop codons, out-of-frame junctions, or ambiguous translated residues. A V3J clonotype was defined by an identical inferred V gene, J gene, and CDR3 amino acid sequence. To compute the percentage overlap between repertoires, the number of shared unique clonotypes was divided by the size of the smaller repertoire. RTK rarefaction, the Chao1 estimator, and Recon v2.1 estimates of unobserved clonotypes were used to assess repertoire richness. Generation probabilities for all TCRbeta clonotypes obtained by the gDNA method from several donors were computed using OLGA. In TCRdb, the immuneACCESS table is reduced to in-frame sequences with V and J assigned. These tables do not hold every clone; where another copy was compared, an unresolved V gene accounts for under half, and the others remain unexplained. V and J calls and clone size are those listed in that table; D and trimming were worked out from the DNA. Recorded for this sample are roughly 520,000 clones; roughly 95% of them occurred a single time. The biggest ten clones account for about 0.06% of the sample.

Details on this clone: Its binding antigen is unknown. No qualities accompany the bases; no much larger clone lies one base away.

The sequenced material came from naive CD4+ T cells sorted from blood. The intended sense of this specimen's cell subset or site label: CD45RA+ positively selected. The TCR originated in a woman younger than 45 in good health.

CDR3 protein: CASSFEGTVGANVLTF. The sequenced DNA: TGTGCCAGTAGTTTTGAAGGGACGGTAGGGGCCAACGTCCTGACTTTC. The chain was built from TRBV19 and TRBJ2-6; the D gene is possibly TRBD1 or TRBD2, with 5 bases matching each. Reading the germline V gene (reference sequence) gives CDR1 LNHDA and CDR2 SQIVND. V is clipped by 5 bases and J by 4 bases, and the sequence between their germline boundaries is 15 bases long. From the cysteine up to the phenylalanine, the CDR3 has a length of 16 residues. Only CDR3 DNA remains: 48 bases, in frame from the first base.